The clone carrying this TCR beta chain was detected only once. The PCR made use of 60 Vbeta and 13 Jbeta primers. Method: immunoSEQ multiplex PCR; TCRdb's copy keeps in-frame clones and lacks some. Found here are about 130,000 clones, approximately 80% of them singletons; the top ten hold roughly 3%. These data come from a study of cytomegalovirus exposure and HLA in healthy donors. Germline V CDR1 and CDR2: SGDLS, YYNGEE. V trimming: 3 bases; J trimming: 3 bases; junction bases outside the gene matches: 3. The CDR3 is 14 amino acids. The sample taken for sequencing was PBMCs. The V gene is TRBV9, the J gene TRBJ1-1, with 9 bases that match TRBD1. The source is a middle-aged man in good health and CMV-seronegative. CDR3: CASSAGQGYTEAFF. DNA of the CDR3: TGTGCCAGCAGCGCAGGACAGGGGTACACTGAAGCTTTCTTT.